This TCR beta chain was captured in a study of neoadjuvant anti-PD-1 for oral cavity cancer. Notes on the study in general: Post-treatment tumors with larger preexisting clones showed more shrinkage.

Clones were sequenced by immunoSEQ multiplex PCR, and TCRdb holds only the in-frame ones, with some missing. The data contain tens of thousands of clones, roughly 35% of them singletons. This clone has just one count. As yet, its antigen is unknown. V shed 5 bases, J shed 5 bases, and the junction held 5 bases outside the gene matches. The germline V gene has CDR1 SEHNR and CDR2 FQNEAQ (reference sequence). The length of the CDR3 is 14 residues. Time point of the sample: after neoadjuvant nivolumab, at surgical resection. This clonotype was sampled from a person between 40 and 85 years old with oral cavity squamous cell carcinoma. The material was tumor tissue, obtained after nivolumab (anti-PD-1) treatment. The chain couples TRBV7-9 to TRBJ2-2; 7 bases are a match to TRBD2. For the CDR3, the DNA is TGTGCCAGCAGCGTAAATAGCGGGACCGGGGAGCTGTTTTTT. It encodes CASSVNSGTGELFF.